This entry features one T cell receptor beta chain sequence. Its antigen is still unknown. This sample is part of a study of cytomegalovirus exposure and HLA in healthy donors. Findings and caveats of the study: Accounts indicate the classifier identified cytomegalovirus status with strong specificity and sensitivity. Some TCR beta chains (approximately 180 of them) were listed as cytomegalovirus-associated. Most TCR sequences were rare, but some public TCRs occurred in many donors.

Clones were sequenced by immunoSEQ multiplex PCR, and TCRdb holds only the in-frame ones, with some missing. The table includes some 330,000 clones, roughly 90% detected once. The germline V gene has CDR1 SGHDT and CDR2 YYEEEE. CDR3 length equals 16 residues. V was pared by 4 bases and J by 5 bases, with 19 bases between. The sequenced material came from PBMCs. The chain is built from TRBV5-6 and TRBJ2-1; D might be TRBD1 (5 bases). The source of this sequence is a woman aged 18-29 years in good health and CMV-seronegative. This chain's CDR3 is CASSPPRQLHDNEQFF. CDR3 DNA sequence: TGTGCCAGCAGCCCGCCCCGACAGCTACATGACAATGAGCAGTTCTTC.